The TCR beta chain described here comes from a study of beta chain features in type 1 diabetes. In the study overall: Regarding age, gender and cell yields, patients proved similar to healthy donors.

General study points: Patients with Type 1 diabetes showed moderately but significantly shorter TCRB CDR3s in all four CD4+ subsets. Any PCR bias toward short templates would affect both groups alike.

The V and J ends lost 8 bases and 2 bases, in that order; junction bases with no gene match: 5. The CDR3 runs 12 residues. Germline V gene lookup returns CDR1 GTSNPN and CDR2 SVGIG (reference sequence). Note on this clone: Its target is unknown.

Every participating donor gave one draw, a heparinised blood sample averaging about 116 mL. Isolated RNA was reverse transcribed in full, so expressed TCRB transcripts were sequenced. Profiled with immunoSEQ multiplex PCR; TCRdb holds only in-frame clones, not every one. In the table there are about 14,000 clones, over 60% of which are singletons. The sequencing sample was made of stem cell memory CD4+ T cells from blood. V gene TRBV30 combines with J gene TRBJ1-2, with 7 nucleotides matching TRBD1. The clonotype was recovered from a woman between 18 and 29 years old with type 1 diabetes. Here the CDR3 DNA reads TGTGCCCGGGACAGTGACAACTATGGCTACACCTTC. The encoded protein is CARDSDNYGYTF.